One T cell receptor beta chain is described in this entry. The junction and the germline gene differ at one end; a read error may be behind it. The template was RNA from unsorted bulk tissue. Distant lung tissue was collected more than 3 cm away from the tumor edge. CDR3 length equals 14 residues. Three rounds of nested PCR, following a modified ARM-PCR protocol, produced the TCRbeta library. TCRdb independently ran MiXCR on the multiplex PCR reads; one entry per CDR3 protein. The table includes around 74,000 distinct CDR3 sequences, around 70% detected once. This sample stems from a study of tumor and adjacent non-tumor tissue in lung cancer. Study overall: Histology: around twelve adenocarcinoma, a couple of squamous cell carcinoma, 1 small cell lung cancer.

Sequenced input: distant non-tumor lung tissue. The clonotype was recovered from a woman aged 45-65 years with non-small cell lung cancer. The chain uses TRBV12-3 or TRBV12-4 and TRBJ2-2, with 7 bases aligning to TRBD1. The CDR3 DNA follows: TGTGCCAGCAGCACAACAGGGGTTGCCGGGGAGCTGTATTTT. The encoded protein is CASSTTGVAGELYF.